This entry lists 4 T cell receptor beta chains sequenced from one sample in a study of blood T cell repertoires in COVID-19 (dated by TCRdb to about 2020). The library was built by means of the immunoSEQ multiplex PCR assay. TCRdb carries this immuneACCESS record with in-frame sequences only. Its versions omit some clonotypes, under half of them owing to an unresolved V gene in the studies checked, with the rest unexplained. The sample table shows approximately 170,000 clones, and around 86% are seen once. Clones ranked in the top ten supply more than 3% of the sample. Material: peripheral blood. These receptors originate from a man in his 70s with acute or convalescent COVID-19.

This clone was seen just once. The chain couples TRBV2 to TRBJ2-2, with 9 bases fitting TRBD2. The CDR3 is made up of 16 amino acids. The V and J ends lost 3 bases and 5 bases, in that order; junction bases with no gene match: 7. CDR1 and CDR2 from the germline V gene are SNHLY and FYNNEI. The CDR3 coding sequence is TGTGCCAGCAGTGAGGGTAGCGGGAGAGGTACCGGGGAGCTGTTTTTT. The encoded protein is CASSEGSGRGTGELFF.

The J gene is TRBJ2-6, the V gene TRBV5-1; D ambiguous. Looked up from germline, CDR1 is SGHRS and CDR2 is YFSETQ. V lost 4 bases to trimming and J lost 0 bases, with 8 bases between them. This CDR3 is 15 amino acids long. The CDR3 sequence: CASSPRGSGANVLTF. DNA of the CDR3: TGCGCCAGCAGCCCCCGCGGCTCTGGGGCCAACGTCCTGACTTTC.

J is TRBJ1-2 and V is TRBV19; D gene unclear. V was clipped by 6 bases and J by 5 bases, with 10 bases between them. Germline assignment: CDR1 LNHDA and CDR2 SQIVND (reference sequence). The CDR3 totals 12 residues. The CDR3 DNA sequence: TGTGCCAGTAGGTCGGAGAGTTATGGCTACACCTTC. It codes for CASRSESYGYTF.

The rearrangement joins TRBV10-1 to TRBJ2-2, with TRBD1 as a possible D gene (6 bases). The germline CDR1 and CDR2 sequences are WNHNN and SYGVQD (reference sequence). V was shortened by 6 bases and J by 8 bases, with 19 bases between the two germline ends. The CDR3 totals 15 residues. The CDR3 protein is CASSERDTAVGELFF. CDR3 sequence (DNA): TGCGCCAGCAGCGAACGGGACACGGCGGTTGGGGAGCTGTTTTTT.